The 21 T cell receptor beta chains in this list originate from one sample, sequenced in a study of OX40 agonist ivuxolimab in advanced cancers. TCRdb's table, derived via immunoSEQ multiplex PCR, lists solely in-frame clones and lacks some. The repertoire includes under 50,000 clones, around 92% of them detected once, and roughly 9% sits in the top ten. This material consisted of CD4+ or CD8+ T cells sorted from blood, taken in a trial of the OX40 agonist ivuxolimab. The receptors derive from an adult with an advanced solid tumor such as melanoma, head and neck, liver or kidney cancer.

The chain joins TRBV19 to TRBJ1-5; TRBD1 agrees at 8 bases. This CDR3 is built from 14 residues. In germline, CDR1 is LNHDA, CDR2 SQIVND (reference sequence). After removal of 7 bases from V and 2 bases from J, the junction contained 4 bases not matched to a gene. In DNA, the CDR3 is TGTGCCAGTAAGGCGACAGGGGGCAATCAGCCCCAGCATTTT. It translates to CASKATGGNQPQHF.

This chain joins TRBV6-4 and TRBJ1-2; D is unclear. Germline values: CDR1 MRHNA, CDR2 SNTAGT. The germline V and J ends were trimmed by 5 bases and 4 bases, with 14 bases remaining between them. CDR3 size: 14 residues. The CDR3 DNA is TGTGCCAGCAGTCCAAGGACGCTAGGCTATGGCTACACCTTC. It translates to CASSPRTLGYGYTF.

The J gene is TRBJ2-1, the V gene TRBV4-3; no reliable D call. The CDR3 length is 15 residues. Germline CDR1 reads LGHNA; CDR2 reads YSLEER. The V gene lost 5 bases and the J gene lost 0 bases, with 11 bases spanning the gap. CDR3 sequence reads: CASSAAMPSYNEQFF. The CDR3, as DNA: TGCGCCAGCAGCGCGGCCATGCCCTCCTACAATGAGCAGTTCTTC.

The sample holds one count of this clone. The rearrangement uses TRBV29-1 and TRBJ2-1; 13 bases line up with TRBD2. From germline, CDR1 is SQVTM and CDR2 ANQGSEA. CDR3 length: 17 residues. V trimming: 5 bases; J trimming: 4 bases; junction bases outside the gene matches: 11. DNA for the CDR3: TGCAGCGTTCTCGGGACTAGCGGGACATCCGCTTACAATGAGCAGTTCTTC. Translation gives CSVLGTSGTSAYNEQFF.

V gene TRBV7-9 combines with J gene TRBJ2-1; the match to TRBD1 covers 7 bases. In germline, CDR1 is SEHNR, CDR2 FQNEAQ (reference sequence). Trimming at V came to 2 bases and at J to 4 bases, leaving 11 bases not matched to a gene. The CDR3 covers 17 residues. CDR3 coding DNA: TGTGCCAGCAGCTTAAGTACCGCTCCAGGGGGATACAATGAGCAGTTCTTC. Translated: CASSLSTAPGGYNEQFF.

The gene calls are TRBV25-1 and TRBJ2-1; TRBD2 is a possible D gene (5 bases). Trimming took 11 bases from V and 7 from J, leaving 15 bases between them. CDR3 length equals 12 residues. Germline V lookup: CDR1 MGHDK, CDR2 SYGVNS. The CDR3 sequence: CALEGLGNEQFF. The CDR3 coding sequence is TGTGCCCTCGAGGGTCTGGGGAATGAGCAGTTCTTC.

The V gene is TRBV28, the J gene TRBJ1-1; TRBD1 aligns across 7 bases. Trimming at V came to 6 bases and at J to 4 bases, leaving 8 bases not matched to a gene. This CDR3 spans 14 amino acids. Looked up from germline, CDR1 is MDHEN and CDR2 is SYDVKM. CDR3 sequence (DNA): TGTGCCAGCAGCGAGACAGGGATTGGCACTGAAGCTTTCTTT. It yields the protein CASSETGIGTEAFF.

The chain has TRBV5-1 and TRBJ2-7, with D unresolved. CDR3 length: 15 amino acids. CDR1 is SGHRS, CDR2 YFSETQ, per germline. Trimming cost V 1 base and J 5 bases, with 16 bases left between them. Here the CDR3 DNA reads TGCGCCAGCAGCTTGATGGGGTCCGGTCGAGACGAGCAGTACGTC. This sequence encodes CASSLMGSGRDEQYV.

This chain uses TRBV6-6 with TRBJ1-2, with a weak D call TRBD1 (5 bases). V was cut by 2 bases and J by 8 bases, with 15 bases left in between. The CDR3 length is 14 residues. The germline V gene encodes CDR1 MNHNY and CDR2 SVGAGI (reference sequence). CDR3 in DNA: TGTGCCAGCAGTTACGGGGGGGAGAGTGGAGGCTACACCTTC. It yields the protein CASSYGGESGGYTF.

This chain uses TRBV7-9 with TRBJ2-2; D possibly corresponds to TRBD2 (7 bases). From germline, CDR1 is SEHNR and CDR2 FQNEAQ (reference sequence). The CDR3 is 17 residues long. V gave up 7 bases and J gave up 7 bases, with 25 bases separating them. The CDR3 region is CASTTGGPRSTDGELFF. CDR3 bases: TGTGCCAGCACTACGGGGGGCCCCCGTTCAACCGACGGGGAGCTGTTTTTT.

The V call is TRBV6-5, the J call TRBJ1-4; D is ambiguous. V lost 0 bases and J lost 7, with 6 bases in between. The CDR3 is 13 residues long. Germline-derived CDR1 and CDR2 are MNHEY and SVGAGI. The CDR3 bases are TGTGCCAGCAGTTACTCGGGCTCTGAAAAACTGTTTTTT. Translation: CASSYSGSEKLFF.

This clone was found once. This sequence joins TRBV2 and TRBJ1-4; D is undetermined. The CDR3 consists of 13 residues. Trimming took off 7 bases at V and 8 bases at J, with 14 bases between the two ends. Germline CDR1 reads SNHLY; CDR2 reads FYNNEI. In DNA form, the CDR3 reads TGTGCCAGCACCCGGGGTTTGTCCGAAAAACTGTTTTTT. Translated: CASTRGLSEKLFF.

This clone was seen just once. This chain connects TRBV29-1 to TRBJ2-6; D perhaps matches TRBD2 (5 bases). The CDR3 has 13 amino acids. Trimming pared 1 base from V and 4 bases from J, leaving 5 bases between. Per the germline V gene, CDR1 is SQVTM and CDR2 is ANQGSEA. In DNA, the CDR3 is TGCAGCGTTGAAGGGGAGGGGGCCAACGTCCTGACTTTC. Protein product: CSVEGEGANVLTF.

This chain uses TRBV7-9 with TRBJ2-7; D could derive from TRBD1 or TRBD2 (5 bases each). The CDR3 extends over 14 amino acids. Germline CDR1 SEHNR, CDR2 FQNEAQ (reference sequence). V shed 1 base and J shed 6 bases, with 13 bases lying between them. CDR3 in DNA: TGTGCCAGCAGCTTAGTGGGGACCCCTGGCGAGCAGTACTTC. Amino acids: CASSLVGTPGEQYF.

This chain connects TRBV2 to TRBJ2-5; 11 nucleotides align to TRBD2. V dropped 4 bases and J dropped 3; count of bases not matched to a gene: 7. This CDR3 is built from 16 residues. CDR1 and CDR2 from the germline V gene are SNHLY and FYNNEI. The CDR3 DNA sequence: TGTGCCAGCAGTGGTCTAGTTAGCGGGGGGGAAGAGACCCAGTACTTC. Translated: CASSGLVSGGEETQYF.

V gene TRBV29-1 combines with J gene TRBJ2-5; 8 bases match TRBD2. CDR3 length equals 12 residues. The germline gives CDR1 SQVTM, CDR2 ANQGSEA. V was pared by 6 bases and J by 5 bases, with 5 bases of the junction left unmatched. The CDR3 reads CSVKPGGETQYF. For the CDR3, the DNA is TGCAGCGTGAAGCCGGGGGGGGAGACCCAGTACTTC.

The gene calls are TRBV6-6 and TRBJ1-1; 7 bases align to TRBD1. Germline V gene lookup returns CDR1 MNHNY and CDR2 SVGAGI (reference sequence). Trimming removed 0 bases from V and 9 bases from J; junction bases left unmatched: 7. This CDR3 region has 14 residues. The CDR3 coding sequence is TGTGCCAGCAGTTACTCAAGCGGGACAGACAAAGCTTTCTTT. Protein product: CASSYSSGTDKAFF.

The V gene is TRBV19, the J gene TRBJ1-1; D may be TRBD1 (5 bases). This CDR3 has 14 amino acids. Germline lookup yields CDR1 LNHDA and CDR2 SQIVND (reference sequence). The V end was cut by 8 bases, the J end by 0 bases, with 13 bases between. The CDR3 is CASSMGRMNTEAFF. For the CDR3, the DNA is TGTGCCAGTTCAATGGGGCGTATGAACACTGAAGCTTTCTTT.

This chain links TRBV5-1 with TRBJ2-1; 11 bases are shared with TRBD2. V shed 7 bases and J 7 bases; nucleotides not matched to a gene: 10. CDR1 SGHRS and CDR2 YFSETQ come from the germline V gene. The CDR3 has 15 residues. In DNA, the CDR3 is TGCGCCAGCGGCCCATACAGGACTAGCGGGAATGAGCAGTTCTTC. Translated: CASGPYRTSGNEQFF.

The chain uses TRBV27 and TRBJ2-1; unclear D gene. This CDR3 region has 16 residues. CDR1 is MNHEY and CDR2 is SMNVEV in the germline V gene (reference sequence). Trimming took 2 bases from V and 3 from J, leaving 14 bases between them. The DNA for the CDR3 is TGTGCCAGCAGTTTAATGAACTATAGGAACTACAATGAGCAGTTCTTC. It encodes CASSLMNYRNYNEQFF.

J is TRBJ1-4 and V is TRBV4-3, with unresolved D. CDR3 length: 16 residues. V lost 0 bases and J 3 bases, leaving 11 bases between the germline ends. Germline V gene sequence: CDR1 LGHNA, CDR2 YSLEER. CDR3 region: CASSQDWGDSNEKLFF. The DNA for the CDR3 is TGCGCCAGCAGCCAAGATTGGGGTGATTCTAATGAAAAACTGTTTTTT.